The 5 T cell receptor beta chains below all came from one sample that was sequenced in a study of T-cell reconstitution after alpha-beta-depleted transplantation in children. Unique molecular identifiers were incorporated into the prepared TCRbeta library. TCRdb used MiXCR to reprocess the PCR reads, holding one entry per CDR3 protein. Seen here are just under 350,000 distinct CDR3 sequences, about a sixth observed once, and the top ten hold around 43%. Specimen: PBMCs, mostly from graft donor cells, collected 360 days after TCRalphabeta/CD19-depleted stem cell transplant. The receptors were gathered from a male patient aged 2-15 years who had a stem cell transplant for acute lymphoblastic leukemia, so the T cells may come from the graft donor.

The rearrangement uses TRBV7-6 and TRBJ1-1; 9 positions agree with TRBD1. V shed 1 base, J shed 10 bases, and the junction held 16 bases outside the gene matches. Germline V CDR1 and CDR2: SGHVS, FNYEAQ. CDR3 size: 17 residues. CDR3 loop: CASSLEPGQGFFQGAFF. DNA of the CDR3: TGTGCCAGCAGCTTAGAACCGGGACAGGGCTTTTTCCAGGGAGCTTTCTTT.

This clonotype was recorded at least ten times. The chain uses TRBV5-6 and TRBJ1-4; D gene unclear. The length of the CDR3 is 11 residues. Trimming shortened V by 2 bases and J by 8 bases, and 4 bases separated the two germline ends. Germline V CDR1 and CDR2: SGHDT, YYEEEE. The chain's CDR3 is CASSFREKLFF. The CDR3, as DNA: TGTGCCAGCAGCTTTCGGGAAAAACTGTTTTTT.

In its sample, this clonotype was seen a few times. The V call is TRBV7-9, the J call TRBJ2-7; D is perhaps TRBD2 (5 bases). The CDR3 runs to 15 residues. V gave up 1 base and J gave up 4 bases, with 14 bases separating them. Germline lookup yields CDR1 SEHNR and CDR2 FQNEAQ (reference sequence). CDR3 amino acids: CASSLDRGRSYEQYF. In nucleotides, the CDR3 is TGTGCCAGCAGCTTAGACCGGGGTAGAAGTTACGAGCAGTACTTC.

This clonotype was detected a few times. The chain joins TRBV7-3 to TRBJ2-7; D call uncertain. This CDR3 has 15 amino acids. Germline CDR1 is SGHTA and CDR2 is FQGTGA. The V end was cut by 1 base, the J end by 2 bases, with 12 bases between. The DNA of the CDR3 is TGTGCCAGCAGCTTAAGGTCTGCCGGAACCTACGAGCAGTACTTC. This sequence encodes CASSLRSAGTYEQYF.

CDR3 in DNA: TGCGCCAGCAGGCGCCCGTCGACAGGGCGGGGGGTCACAGATACGCAGTATTTT. It codes for CASRRPSTGRGVTDTQYF. This chain links TRBV5-1 with TRBJ2-3, with D maybe TRBD2 (8 bases). V was trimmed by 5 bases and J by 2 bases, leaving 24 bases between them. The CDR3 is 18 residues long. Germline lookup yields CDR1 SGHRS and CDR2 YFSETQ.